These 16 T cell receptor beta chains were all obtained from the same sample, sequenced in a study of blood T cell repertoires in COVID-19. TCRdb keeps only in-frame clones here, not all; method: immunoSEQ multiplex PCR. The sample records 250,000 to 300,000 clones, around 84% being singletons. The sequenced material came from peripheral blood. These receptors all stem from a man aged 55 to 70 with acute or convalescent COVID-19.

The genes are TRBV11-3 and TRBJ2-5; TRBD1 aligns across 9 bases. The J segment lost 5 bases and the V segment lost 0 bases, leaving 7 bases of the junction unmatched. CDR3 length equals 16 residues. CDR1 and CDR2 (germline): SGHNT, YENEEA. Here the CDR3 reads CASSLEGGTGLETQYF. In DNA form, the CDR3 reads TGTGCCAGCAGCTTAGAGGGGGGGACAGGGTTGGAGACCCAGTACTTC.

The V and J genes are TRBV5-1 and TRBJ2-2; 9 positions match TRBD1. Trimming removed 0 bases from V and 6 bases from J; junction bases left unmatched: 3. There are 15 residues in the CDR3. Germline values: CDR1 SGHRS, CDR2 YFSETQ. CDR3 DNA sequence: TGCGCCAGCAGCTTGGACAGGGGGCTCTCCGGGGAGCTGTTTTTT. Its translation: CASSLDRGLSGELFF. Full variable domain (outside the CDR3, taken from reference TRBV5-1 and TRBJ2-2): KAGVTQTPRYLIKTRGQQVTLSCSPISGHRSVSWYQQTPGQGLQFLFEYFSETQRNKGNFPGRFSGRQFSNSRSEMNVSTLELGDSALYLCASSLDRGLSGELFFGEGSRLTVL.

CDR3 residues: CAWGPVGEKLFF. In DNA form, the CDR3 reads TGTGCCTGGGGTCCGGTGGGCGAAAAACTGTTTTTT. The rearrangement links TRBV30 to TRBJ1-4; no clear D gene. The CDR3 has 12 amino acids. V was cut by 5 bases and J by 8 bases, with 12 bases left in between. Germline assignment: CDR1 GTSNPN and CDR2 SVGIG (reference sequence).

This chain joins TRBV29-1 and TRBJ2-1, with D possibly being TRBD2 (6 bases). The germline CDR1 and CDR2 sequences are SQVTM and ANQGSEA. CDR3 length: 14 residues. V was pared by 3 bases and J by 5 bases, with 14 bases between. The CDR3 DNA follows: TGCAGCGTTGAGGCCAAGGCGGGGCACAATGAGCAGTTCTTC. Protein: CSVEAKAGHNEQFF.

In this sample, this clone turned up once. J is TRBJ2-1 and V is TRBV7-2, with a tentative D call TRBD2 (6 bases). V was trimmed by 1 base and J by 5 bases, leaving 9 bases between them. Germline V gene sequence: CDR1 SGHTA, CDR2 FQGNSA. This CDR3 region has 14 residues. CDR3 nucleotide sequence: TGTGCCAGCAGCTTAGTTGGGGGGAACAATGAGCAGTTCTTC. It yields the protein CASSLVGGNNEQFF.

The V and J genes are TRBV7-2 and TRBJ1-1; perhaps TRBD1 as D (5 bases). Germline lookup yields CDR1 SGHTA and CDR2 FQGNSA. The CDR3 is made up of 14 amino acids. Trimming left V 5 bases short and J 3 bases short, with 13 bases between. This chain's CDR3 is CASSLLGADTEAFF. CDR3 DNA: TGTGCCAGCAGCCTTCTTGGGGCGGACACTGAAGCTTTCTTT.

The chain combines TRBV7-9 with TRBJ2-2; 8 nucleotides line up with TRBD2. Germline V gene data show CDR1 as SEHNR and CDR2 as FQNEAQ (reference sequence). The CDR3 totals 15 residues. V shed 6 bases and J 0 bases; nucleotides not matched to a gene: 3. CDR3 protein: CASSTGGTNTGELFF. CDR3 sequence (DNA): TGTGCCAGCAGTACGGGGGGGACGAACACCGGGGAGCTGTTTTTT.

The rearrangement joins TRBV19 to TRBJ2-1; 8 bases are shared with TRBD1. J gave up 0 bases and V 5 bases, and 6 bases lay outside the gene matches. CDR3 length: 16 amino acids. The germline V gene encodes CDR1 LNHDA and CDR2 SQIVND (reference sequence). The DNA for the CDR3 is TGTGCCAGTAGTGGATTACAGGGGGGCTCCTACAATGAGCAGTTCTTC. Its protein is CASSGLQGGSYNEQFF.

This sequence joins TRBV3-1 (or the pseudogene TRBV3-2) and TRBJ2-5; weak D call: TRBD2 (6 bases). Per the germline V gene, CDR1 is LGHDT and CDR2 is YNNKEL (reference sequence). The CDR3 runs to 14 residues. The V end lost 2 bases, the J end lost 2 bases, and 9 bases lay between the germline ends. CDR3 region: CASSQLSGQETQYF. In nucleotides, the CDR3 is TGTGCCAGCAGCCAACTTAGCGGTCAAGAGACCCAGTACTTC.

The chain recombines TRBV6-5 with TRBJ1-2; TRBD1 is a possible D gene (5 bases). This CDR3 has 13 amino acids. Germline lookup yields CDR1 MNHEY and CDR2 SVGAGI. V gave up 6 bases and J gave up 0 bases, with 8 bases separating them. The CDR3 nucleotides are TGTGCCAGCAGCCTGACAGCTAACTATGGCTACACCTTC. It translates to CASSLTANYGYTF.

The chain recombines TRBV7-3 with TRBJ2-5, with TRBD1 matching 9 bases. The CDR3 runs 15 residues. Germline CDR1 reads SGHTA; CDR2 reads FQGTGA. V dropped 2 bases and J dropped 5; count of bases not matched to a gene: 6. Here the CDR3 reads CASSLSQGARETQYF. The DNA for the CDR3 is TGTGCCAGCAGCTTATCACAGGGGGCTAGGGAGACCCAGTACTTC.

V usage is TRBV10-2 and J usage is TRBJ2-1; 12 positions match TRBD2. The V gene's germline CDR1 is WSHSY and CDR2 SAAADI. The CDR3 loop spans 16 amino acids. V lost 2 bases, J lost 10 bases, and 9 bases stayed unmatched. CDR3 protein: CASSEPPTSGGYEQFF. The CDR3 coding sequence is TGCGCCAGCAGTGAGCCGCCGACTAGCGGGGGCTACGAGCAGTTCTTC.

The CDR3 sequence is CASSYRDSRTGELFF. The CDR3 DNA follows: TGTGCCAGCAGTTACCGGGACAGCCGCACCGGGGAGCTGTTTTTT. This chain links TRBV2 with TRBJ2-2, with TRBD1 matching 7 bases. J lost 4 bases, V lost 5 bases, and 7 bases had no gene match. The germline CDR1 and CDR2 sequences are SNHLY and FYNNEI. This CDR3 is built from 15 residues. Full variable domain (outside the CDR3, taken from reference TRBV2 and TRBJ2-2): EPEVTQTPSHQVTQMGQEVILRCVPISNHLYFYWYRQILGQKVEFLVSFYNNEISEKSEIFDDQFSVERPDGSNFTLKIRSTKLEDSAMYFCASSYRDSRTGELFFGEGSRLTVL.

This clone was detected a few times. This chain connects TRBV7-9 to TRBJ2-5, with D perhaps matching TRBD1 (5 bases). V shed 5 bases and J shed 5 bases, with 15 bases lying between them. Germline CDR1 and CDR2: SEHNR and FQNEAQ (reference sequence). This CDR3 region has 14 residues. CDR3 nucleotide sequence: TGTGCCAGCAGCCAGAGACAGCTACCGGAGACCCAGTACTTC. It specifies CASSQRQLPETQYF.

This chain uses TRBV7-8 with TRBJ2-1, with TRBD2 identical over 10 bases. V trimming: 6 bases; J trimming: 0 bases; junction bases outside the gene matches: 2. This CDR3 is 15 amino acids long. CDR1 is SGHVS and CDR2 is FQNEAQ in the germline V gene. This CDR3 reads CASRPSGSSYNEQFF. The DNA for the CDR3 is TGTGCCAGCAGACCTAGCGGGAGCTCCTACAATGAGCAGTTCTTC.

This clone appeared a few times. The V and J genes are TRBV5-1 and TRBJ2-2; the D is unclear. Trimming shortened V by 0 bases and J by 6 bases, and 9 bases separated the two germline ends. This CDR3 has 14 amino acids. From germline, CDR1 is SGHRS and CDR2 YFSETQ. The CDR3 DNA reads TGCGCCAGCAGCTTGGTCGCCAGTGCCGGGGAGCTGTTTTTT. As protein: CASSLVASAGELFF.